This T cell receptor beta chain was observed in a study of tumor-infiltrating lymphocytes in primary liver carcinoma. A constant-region primer served to make TCR beta cDNA from about 500 ng total RNA. Slightly modified ARM-PCR served as the procedure for the TCR beta libraries. These libraries came from three rounds of nested multiplex PCR. Investigators reported that the first two PCR rounds, at roughly 10 cycles each, used TRBV1-TRBV30 forward primers with a C-beta reverse primer. TCRdb fed the multiplex PCR reads into MiXCR, producing one record per CDR3 protein. The table shows about 48,000 distinct CDR3 sequences, with over 65% occurring only once. Only a few counts were recorded for this clonotype. Its antigen is as yet unknown. Its ends do not fully match the called genes, so a read error is possible. Starting material for RNA and DNA co-extraction consisted of about 17-34 mg of unsorted bulk tissue. All patients had surgically resected primary liver carcinoma.

Study results and limitations: Tumor region pairs overlapped more than did tumor-adjacent and tumor-blood pairs. Only about 7.5-24% of top clones spanned all five tumor regions.

Germline V CDR1 and CDR2: DFQATT, SNEGSKA (reference sequence). This CDR3 contains 16 residues. The sample taken for sequencing was liver tumor tissue from sampling region 3. The subset was: tumor region T3, left-lateral pole. This chain connects TRBV20-1 to TRBJ2-4; TRBD1 might be the D (6 bases). The TCR originated in a man aged 40-55 years with primary liver carcinoma and hepatitis B virus infection. The CDR3 protein is CSATGQGLLAKNIQYF. The CDR3 nucleotides are TGCAGTGCTACTGGGCAGGGGCTCCTAGCCAAAAATATTCAGTACTTC.